A single sample gave rise to the 25 T cell receptor beta chains below, sequenced in a study of CD4 T cells in relation to SARS-CoV-2 and coronaviruses (dated by TCRdb to 2020 to 2022). CD4+ T cells from unexposed donors were collected before the COVID-19 pandemic (2011-2018). After 10 days of culture, CD4+ T cells were isolated with the EasySep CD4+ T cell isolation kit. Their antigens remain unidentified. The library was prepared using the immunoSEQ multiplex PCR assay. Imported from immuneACCESS, the table was reduced by TCRdb to in-frame sequences with V and J called. These copies leave out some clones; in studies compared against another copy, an unresolved V gene accounts for under half, and the cause of the remainder is not known. The sample table records about 14,000 clones; roughly 72% of these occur just once. The top ten constitute about 25% of the sample. Sequenced material: CD4+ T cells from PBMCs, cultured in vitro. The receptor set was obtained from a human donor in good health.

This clone has a handful of counts. The chain has TRBV2 and TRBJ2-1; 7 bases agree with TRBD2. The CDR3 consists of 15 residues. V shed 6 bases, J shed 8 bases, and the junction held 13 bases outside the gene matches. The germline CDR1 and CDR2 sequences are SNHLY and FYNNEI. This CDR3 reads CASSEFGLGADEQFF. In nucleotides, the CDR3 is TGTGCCAGCAGCGAATTCGGACTAGGGGCGGATGAGCAGTTCTTC. Using reference TRBV2 and TRBJ2-1 for the parts outside the CDR3, the full variable domain is EPEVTQTPSHQVTQMGQEVILRCVPISNHLYFYWYRQILGQKVEFLVSFYNNEISEKSEIFDDQFSVERPDGSNFTLKIRSTKLEDSAMYFCASSEFGLGADEQFFGPGTRLTVL.

The J gene is TRBJ1-1, the V gene TRBV7-9; D is perhaps TRBD1 (6 bases). Germline CDR1 is SEHNR and CDR2 is FQNEAQ (reference sequence). V was shortened by 1 base and J by 5 bases, with 14 bases between the two germline ends. The CDR3 runs 15 residues. For the CDR3, the DNA is TGTGCCAGCAGCTTAGGAGTGGGGGGCAAGACTGAAGCTTTCTTT. Protein product: CASSLGVGGKTEAFF.

This chain uses TRBV25-1 with TRBJ2-7; 7 nucleotides match TRBD2. Germline assignment: CDR1 MGHDK and CDR2 SYGVNS. With V trimmed by 4 bases and J by 2 bases, 5 bases remained unmatched. The CDR3 covers 14 residues. CDR3 protein: CASSARDYPYEQYF. CDR3 in DNA: TGTGCCAGCAGTGCCCGGGACTACCCCTACGAGCAGTACTTC.

The V gene is TRBV30, the J gene TRBJ1-4, with D possibly matching TRBD1 (5 bases). CDR1 is GTSNPN and CDR2 is SVGIG in the germline V gene (reference sequence). Trimming shortened V by 5 bases and J by 8 bases, and 9 bases separated the two germline ends. CDR3 size: 11 residues. The CDR3 nucleotides are TGTGCCTGGGGCAGGGTAGAAAAACTGTTTTTT. It codes for CAWGRVEKLFF. Full variable domain (rest looked up from reference TRBV30 and TRBJ1-4): SQTIHQWPATLVQPVGSPLSLECTVEGTSNPNLYWYRQAAGRGLQLLFYSVGIGQISSEVPQNLSASRPQDRQFILSSKKLLLSDSGFYLCAWGRVEKLFFGSGTQLSVL.

The V call is TRBV7-8, the J call TRBJ2-7; 11 bases align to TRBD2. CDR3 length: 15 residues. The germline gives CDR1 SGHVS, CDR2 FQNEAQ. V trimming: 1 base; J trimming: 5 bases; junction bases outside the gene matches: 4. CDR3 sequence (DNA): TGTGCCAGCAGCTTAGGTAGCGGGAGGGCACACGAGCAGTACTTC. The encoded protein is CASSLGSGRAHEQYF.

The V gene is TRBV19, the J gene TRBJ1-2; TRBD1 is a possible D gene (5 bases). The V gene lost 0 bases and the J gene lost 2 bases, with 19 bases spanning the gap. The CDR3 covers 18 residues. Germline values: CDR1 LNHDA, CDR2 SQIVND (reference sequence). This chain's CDR3 is CASSIDSRGSLVNYGYTF. The CDR3 DNA is TGTGCCAGTAGTATAGATTCTCGGGGGTCACTTGTAAACTATGGCTACACCTTC.

This clone was picked up a small number of times. CDR3 DNA sequence: TGTGCCAGTAGTTTTCGGGGGCGCGGAACTGAAGCTTTCTTT. This gives the protein CASSFRGRGTEAFF. This rearrangement joins TRBV19 to TRBJ1-1; D may be TRBD1 (6 bases). Germline loops: CDR1 LNHDA, CDR2 SQIVND (reference sequence). The CDR3 sequence is 14 residues long. V lost 5 bases, J lost 5 bases, and 15 bases lay in between. The full variable domain, completed using reference TRBV19 and TRBJ1-1, is DGGITQSPKYLFRKEGQNVTLSCEQNLNHDAMYWYRQDPGQGLRLIYYSQIVNDFQKGDIAEGYSVSREKKESFPLTVTSAQKNPTAFYLCASSFRGRGTEAFFGQGTRLTVV.

V gene TRBV3-1 (or the pseudogene TRBV3-2) combines with J gene TRBJ2-2; 7 bases map to TRBD1. This CDR3 spans 14 amino acids. CDR1 is LGHDT, CDR2 YNNKEL, per germline (reference sequence). The V gene end was trimmed by 2 bases and the J gene end by 6 bases; junction bases not matched to a gene: 3. CDR3 coding DNA: TGTGCCAGCAGCCAATCTACAGGGGCCGGGGAGCTGTTTTTT. Residues: CASSQSTGAGELFF.

CDR3 protein: CASSFRGGRLSNQPQHF. CDR3 coding DNA: TGTGCCAGTTCGTTTAGGGGGGGTAGGTTGAGCAATCAGCCCCAGCATTTT. The chain employs TRBV2 and TRBJ1-5; perhaps TRBD1 as D (6 bases). This CDR3 region has 17 residues. V was trimmed by 9 bases and J by 1 base, leaving 22 bases between them. Per the germline V gene, CDR1 is SNHLY and CDR2 is FYNNEI.

This chain joins TRBV14 and TRBJ2-5, with D perhaps matching TRBD1 (6 bases). Germline V gives CDR1 SGHDN, CDR2 FVKESK. V was pared by 2 bases and J by 1 base, with 11 bases between. The CDR3 runs 15 residues. CDR3 residues: CASSQFGQIQETQYF. In nucleotides, the CDR3 is TGTGCCAGCAGCCAATTCGGACAGATCCAAGAGACCCAGTACTTC.

This rearrangement joins TRBV6-4 to TRBJ1-1, with unresolved D. This CDR3 spans 16 amino acids. Germline assignment: CDR1 MRHNA and CDR2 SNTAGT. Trimming removed 5 bases from V and 0 bases from J, with 16 bases in between. CDR3 in amino acids: CASSSRNRLLNTEAFF. The CDR3 DNA sequence: TGTGCCAGCAGTTCCCGCAACCGATTATTGAACACTGAAGCTTTCTTT.

This clone was seen a handful of times. The V gene is TRBV11-2, the J gene TRBJ2-5; D remains unclear. Trimming pared 0 bases from V and 5 bases from J, leaving 13 bases between. This CDR3 comprises 15 residues. Germline V CDR1 and CDR2: SGHAT, FQNNGV. As DNA, the CDR3 is TGTGCCAGCAGCTTAGAGTACGGGCATCGGGAGACCCAGTACTTC. It specifies CASSLEYGHRETQYF.

The rearrangement uses TRBV11-2 and TRBJ1-3; D not certain. This CDR3 region has 14 residues. V lost 6 bases and J lost 0, with 9 bases in between. Germline V gene data show CDR1 as SGHAT and CDR2 as FQNNGV. CDR3 residues: CASRGLLSGNTIYF. CDR3 coding DNA: TGTGCCAGCAGGGGGTTACTCTCTGGAAACACCATATATTTT.

The chain couples TRBV6-4 to TRBJ2-2; D not certain. Trimming shortened V by 0 bases and J by 6 bases, and 11 bases separated the two germline ends. The germline V gene has CDR1 MRHNA and CDR2 SNTAGT. The CDR3 totals 15 residues. Here the CDR3 reads CASSDSMEKPGELFF. The DNA for the CDR3 is TGTGCCAGCAGTGACTCGATGGAGAAGCCCGGGGAGCTGTTTTTT.

The chain carries TRBV2 and TRBJ1-4, with 11 bases aligning to TRBD1. J was trimmed by 7 bases and V by 2 bases; bases with no gene match: 3. This CDR3 contains 15 residues. The germline V gene encodes CDR1 SNHLY and CDR2 FYNNEI. This CDR3 reads CASSEKGQGVEKLFF. As DNA, the CDR3 is TGTGCCAGCAGTGAAAAGGGACAGGGGGTTGAAAAACTGTTTTTT.

The CDR3, as DNA: TGTGCCAGCAGTTTCGACAGAAAAGCTTTCTTT. This encodes CASSFDRKAFF. The rearrangement uses TRBV28 and TRBJ1-1, with a weak D call TRBD1 (5 bases). This CDR3 is 11 amino acids long. V shed 3 bases and J shed 9 bases, with 8 bases lying between them. Germline-derived CDR1 and CDR2 are MDHEN and SYDVKM.

This clone has a single count. V and J are TRBV5-1 and TRBJ2-3; D is undetermined. CDR1 is SGHRS and CDR2 is YFSETQ in the germline V gene. V gave up 0 bases and J gave up 0 bases, with 11 bases separating them. This CDR3 contains 16 residues. The CDR3 DNA sequence: TGCGCCAGCAGCTTGGCAGTGGGCGCTAGCACAGATACGCAGTATTTT. Protein product: CASSLAVGASTDTQYF.

The chain is built from TRBV18 and TRBJ2-5; D might be TRBD1 or TRBD2, each matching 7 bases. Trimming took off 4 bases at V and 5 bases at J, with 14 bases between the two ends. The germline V gene has CDR1 KGHSH and CDR2 LQKENI. This CDR3 is built from 14 residues. Here the CDR3 DNA reads TGTGCCAGCTCACTCCGACAGGGAGGGGAGACCCAGTACTTC. Translation gives CASSLRQGGETQYF.

The chain employs TRBV28 and TRBJ2-7; 10 nucleotides agree with TRBD1. CDR1 is MDHEN and CDR2 is SYDVKM in the germline V gene. V dropped 6 bases and J dropped 5; count of bases not matched to a gene: 7. There are 14 residues in the CDR3. CDR3 coding DNA: TGTGCCAGCAGCACCGGGACAGGGGTCCACGAGCAGTACTTC. It translates to CASSTGTGVHEQYF.

There are a few counts of this clone. This chain links TRBV27 with TRBJ2-7; D possibly corresponds to TRBD2 (6 bases). V was cut by 0 bases and J by 2 bases, with 11 bases left in between. This CDR3 contains 15 residues. Germline CDR1 is MNHEY and CDR2 is SMNVEV (reference sequence). CDR3 region: CASSLSQGGTYEQYF. CDR3 DNA: TGTGCCAGCAGTTTATCCCAGGGCGGGACCTACGAGCAGTACTTC.

In DNA, the CDR3 is TGTGCCAGCAGCACCGGGACTACCAATGAGCAGTTCTTC. Protein: CASSTGTTNEQFF. This chain links TRBV21-1 with TRBJ2-1; the table's D gene call, TRBD2, was not cross checked with the DNA. TRBV21-1 is a listed pseudogene. CDR3 length equals 13 residues.

V and J are TRBV11-3 and TRBJ2-3; 8 bases fit TRBD1. CDR3 length equals 14 residues. Germline values: CDR1 SGHNT, CDR2 YENEEA. Unmatched junction bases numbered 4, after V lost 4 bases and J lost 4 bases. CDR3 loop: CASSWTGSADTQYF. The CDR3 DNA reads as TGTGCCAGCAGCTGGACAGGGTCGGCAGATACGCAGTATTTT.

The chain is built from TRBV5-1 and TRBJ2-3; TRBD2 agrees at 11 bases. The CDR3 consists of 14 residues. CDR1 is SGHRS, CDR2 YFSETQ, per germline. V shed 5 bases and J 4 bases; nucleotides not matched to a gene: 3. Here the CDR3 reads CASSSGRASDTQYF. The CDR3 nucleotides are TGCGCCAGCAGTAGCGGGAGGGCCTCAGATACGCAGTATTTT.

This clone was seen a few times. The chain recombines TRBV6-5 with TRBJ2-6; the D is unclear. The CDR3 is made up of 15 amino acids. V gave up 8 bases and J gave up 1 base, with 12 bases separating them. CDR1 is MNHEY, CDR2 SVGAGI, per germline. The CDR3 sequence is CASGSVTSGANVLTF. The DNA for the CDR3 is TGTGCCAGCGGGTCGGTTACGTCTGGGGCCAACGTCCTGACTTTC.

The V and J genes are TRBV28 and TRBJ2-3, with TRBD2 matching over 10 bases. With V trimmed by 4 bases and J by 2 bases, 3 bases remained unmatched. This CDR3 spans 15 amino acids. CDR1 MDHEN and CDR2 SYDVKM come from the germline V gene. CDR3 in DNA: TGTGCCAGCAGTTACGGGACTAGCGACACAGATACGCAGTATTTT. Protein sequence: CASSYGTSDTDTQYF.